A single sample gave rise to the 19 T cell receptor beta chains below, sequenced in a study of blood T cell repertoires in COVID-19. Profiled with immunoSEQ multiplex PCR; TCRdb holds only in-frame clones, not every one. The sample comprises roughly 130,000 clones, approximately 80% of which are singletons, and 16% rests with the top ten. The material sequenced was peripheral blood. The receptor set was obtained from a woman in her 50s with acute or convalescent COVID-19.

The chain has TRBV7-9 and TRBJ2-7, with 9 bases that match TRBD1. Per germline, CDR1 SEHNR and CDR2 FQNEAQ (reference sequence). V dropped 7 bases and J dropped 2; count of bases not matched to a gene: 9. CDR3 size: 15 residues. The CDR3 loop is CASTNDGTGPYEQYF. The CDR3 nucleotides are TGTGCCAGCACCAACGATGGGACAGGGCCCTACGAGCAGTACTTC.

The gene calls are TRBV27 and TRBJ2-1; D remains ambiguous. There are 16 residues in the CDR3. The V end lost 0 bases, the J end lost 0 bases, and 9 bases lay between the germline ends. CDR1 is MNHEY and CDR2 is SMNVEV in the germline V gene (reference sequence). CDR3 amino acids: CASSLSVLASYNEQFF. As DNA, the CDR3 is TGTGCCAGCAGTTTATCGGTGTTGGCCTCCTACAATGAGCAGTTCTTC.

V gene TRBV19 combines with J gene TRBJ1-5; D not resolved. Germline lookup yields CDR1 LNHDA and CDR2 SQIVND (reference sequence). This CDR3 region has 18 residues. The V end was cut by 0 bases, the J end by 0 bases, with 15 bases between. The CDR3 reads CASSIDQARRYSNQPQHF. In DNA form, the CDR3 reads TGTGCCAGTAGTATAGATCAGGCCAGACGATATAGCAATCAGCCCCAGCATTTT.

This clone is a singleton in its sample. The V gene is TRBV11-2, the J gene TRBJ1-1, with D possibly TRBD1 on 6 matching bases. Germline lookup yields CDR1 SGHAT and CDR2 FQNNGV. This CDR3 comprises 15 residues. Between the trimmed V and J ends, which lost 2 bases and 2 bases, there was a span of 12 bases. CDR3 in amino acids: CASSLPGVGNTEAFF. CDR3 sequence (DNA): TGTGCCAGCAGCTTACCAGGGGTGGGAAACACTGAAGCTTTCTTT.

The V gene is TRBV11-3, the J gene TRBJ2-3, with D possibly TRBD2 on 6 matching bases. The CDR3 is 13 residues long. Trimming removed 6 bases at V and 7 bases at J, with 14 bases between. CDR1 SGHNT and CDR2 YENEEA come from the germline V gene. The CDR3 loop is CASSLVGGNTQYF. CDR3 nucleotides: TGTGCCAGCAGTCTTGTGGGGGGAAATACGCAGTATTTT.

This chain links TRBV7-2 with TRBJ2-6, with D perhaps matching TRBD1 (5 bases). Per germline, CDR1 SGHTA and CDR2 FQGNSA. With 3 bases removed from V and 4 bases from J, the gap between germline ends came to 13 bases. The CDR3 sequence is 16 residues long. In DNA form, the CDR3 reads TGTGCCAGCAGCTTCCCCAGGGTCCCCGGGGCCAACGTCCTGACTTTC. Encoded protein: CASSFPRVPGANVLTF.

The chain carries TRBV9 and TRBJ2-2; maybe TRBD1 (6 bases). CDR3 length: 14 residues. From germline, CDR1 is SGDLS and CDR2 YYNGEE. V was shortened by 0 bases and J by 6 bases, with 9 bases between the two germline ends. The CDR3 reads CASSVEQGAGELFF. In DNA, the CDR3 is TGTGCCAGCAGCGTAGAACAGGGCGCCGGGGAGCTGTTTTTT.

V gene TRBV5-1 combines with J gene TRBJ2-2, with 7 bases fitting TRBD1. Trimming took 4 bases from V and 1 from J; bases not matched to a gene: 7. Germline V gene lookup returns CDR1 SGHRS and CDR2 YFSETQ. The CDR3 extends over 16 amino acids. CDR3 loop: CASSARQGRNTGELFF. CDR3 nucleotide sequence: TGCGCCAGCAGCGCCCGACAGGGTAGGAACACCGGGGAGCTGTTTTTT.

The chain employs TRBV9 and TRBJ1-2; possibly TRBD1 for D (6 bases). This CDR3 contains 13 residues. Deletions cut 1 base from V and 7 bases from J, with 11 bases between. Germline V gene lookup returns CDR1 SGDLS and CDR2 YYNGEE. CDR3 in DNA: TGTGCCAGCAGCGTAACAGGGATATCTGGCTACACCTTC. Encoded protein: CASSVTGISGYTF.

The table lists this clone with a count of one. This rearrangement joins TRBV11-3 to TRBJ1-1; 7 nucleotides match TRBD1. Germline V gene data show CDR1 as SGHNT and CDR2 as YENEEA. The CDR3 runs to 15 residues. V was pared by 6 bases and J by 2 bases, with 9 bases of the junction left unmatched. The CDR3 reads CASSVGGDLNTEAFF. The CDR3 DNA follows: TGTGCCAGCAGTGTAGGGGGCGACCTAAACACTGAAGCTTTCTTT.

The chain carries TRBV2 and TRBJ1-3; D is possibly TRBD1 (6 bases). Trimming pared 4 bases from V and 4 bases from J, leaving 14 bases between. The length of the CDR3 is 15 residues. The germline CDR1 and CDR2 sequences are SNHLY and FYNNEI. This CDR3 is CASSAMGGRGNTIYF. CDR3 sequence (DNA): TGTGCCAGCAGTGCTATGGGGGGGCGAGGAAACACCATATATTTT.

V is TRBV27 and J is TRBJ2-7; TRBD1 matches 11 bases. Looked up from germline, CDR1 is MNHEY and CDR2 is SMNVEV (reference sequence). This CDR3 is 16 amino acids long. J was trimmed by 3 bases and V by 0 bases; bases with no gene match: 4. The CDR3 is CASSLSWTGGNYEQYF. DNA for the CDR3: TGTGCCAGCAGTTTATCCTGGACAGGGGGCAACTACGAGCAGTACTTC.

The chain links TRBV27 to TRBJ1-6; D might be TRBD1 (5 bases). Trimming removed 5 bases from V and 9 bases from J, with 23 bases in between. This CDR3 spans 17 amino acids. The germline V gene encodes CDR1 MNHEY and CDR2 SMNVEV (reference sequence). This chain's CDR3 is CASSPPYGQGGSSPLHF. In nucleotides, the CDR3 is TGTGCCAGCAGTCCCCCGTATGGCCAGGGCGGTAGTTCACCCCTCCACTTT.

This chain joins TRBV28 and TRBJ2-5, with a weak D call TRBD2 (5 bases). CDR1 and CDR2 from the germline V gene are MDHEN and SYDVKM. CDR3 size: 13 residues. V shed 8 bases and J shed 5 bases, with 15 bases lying between them. The CDR3 nucleotides read TGTGCCAGCGGCGAACGAGGGTGGGAGACCCAGTACTTC. This encodes CASGERGWETQYF.

This clone came up many times. The gene calls are TRBV24-1 and TRBJ2-5, with 7 nucleotides matching TRBD1. V lost 3 bases, J lost 2 bases, and 5 bases stayed unmatched. Germline-derived CDR1 and CDR2 are KGHDR and SFDVKD. The CDR3 consists of 15 residues. The CDR3 nucleotides read TGTGCCACCAGTGATGCTGGGACAGATCAAGAGACCCAGTACTTC. Its protein is CATSDAGTDQETQYF.

The rearrangement uses TRBV9 and TRBJ2-3; maybe TRBD2 (5 bases). V dropped 0 bases and J dropped 1 base, with 12 bases sitting between them. In germline, CDR1 is SGDLS, CDR2 YYNGEE. This CDR3 is 16 amino acids long. The CDR3 sequence: CASSVGGPGGTDTQYF. CDR3 nucleotides: TGTGCCAGCAGCGTAGGAGGACCCGGGGGCACAGATACGCAGTATTTT.

This clone was counted once. The chain recombines TRBV7-6 with TRBJ2-1; 9 nucleotides align to TRBD2. Germline V CDR1 and CDR2: SGHVS, FNYEAQ. The CDR3 runs to 15 residues. The V and J ends lost 2 bases and 6 bases, in that order; junction bases with no gene match: 5. The CDR3, as DNA: TGTGCCAGCAGCTTAAACCAGCGGGGGGTCAATGAGCAGTTCTTC. This gives the protein CASSLNQRGVNEQFF.

The chain combines TRBV4-1 with TRBJ1-3; weak D call: TRBD1 (5 bases). Trimming stripped 4 bases from V and 4 bases from J, with 11 bases between. CDR1 is MGHRA and CDR2 is YSYEKL in the germline V gene. The CDR3 runs 14 residues. This chain's CDR3 is CASSLQVGGNTIYF. In DNA form, the CDR3 reads TGCGCCAGCAGCCTACAGGTTGGGGGAAACACCATATATTTT.

The rearrangement links TRBV19 to TRBJ1-5; 9 nucleotides match TRBD1. CDR1 and CDR2 (germline): LNHDA, SQIVND (reference sequence). This CDR3 has 16 amino acids. With V trimmed by 5 bases and J by 3 bases, 8 bases remained unmatched. The CDR3: CASSPRTGVVNQPQHF. The CDR3 nucleotides are TGTGCCAGTAGTCCGCGGACAGGGGTGGTCAATCAGCCCCAGCATTTT.